The 19 T cell receptor beta chains given below trace back to one sample, sequenced in a study of T cells after yellow fever vaccination. One entry per CDR3 protein results from TCRdb running MiXCR on the 5' RACE reads. The repertoire holds around 140,000 distinct CDR3 sequences, 7.7% seen once, with roughly 0.76% in the top ten. The sample in question was CD4+ T cells sorted from PBMCs, obtained 5 days after the yellow fever booster vaccination. These receptor sequences come from a man younger than 45 who received the YFV17D yellow fever vaccine.

Ten or more counts support this clonotype. This sequence joins TRBV15 and TRBJ2-7; TRBD1 aligns across 7 bases. The V gene's germline CDR1 is LNHNV and CDR2 YYDKDF (reference sequence). The CDR3 has 16 residues. Losses at the gene ends were 1 base for V and 1 base for J; bases not matched to a gene: 7. The chain's CDR3 is CATSRGHWGQSYEQYF. The CDR3 DNA is TGTGCCACCAGCAGAGGCCACTGGGGACAGTCCTACGAGCAGTACTTC.

This clonotype showed up many times. The rearrangement links TRBV7-2 to TRBJ2-7, with D perhaps assigned TRBD1 or TRBD2 (5 bases each). CDR3 length: 17 amino acids. Germline V CDR1 and CDR2: SGHTA, FQGNSA. Between the trimmed V and J ends, which lost 6 bases and 2 bases, there was a span of 23 bases. The CDR3: CASRDPRGAKTPYEQYF. In nucleotides, the CDR3 is TGTGCCAGCAGAGATCCGAGGGGAGCGAAGACTCCCTACGAGCAGTACTTC. Using reference TRBV7-2 and TRBJ2-7 for the parts outside the CDR3, the full variable domain is GAGVSQSPSNKVTEKGKDVELRCDPISGHTALYWYRQSLGQGLEFLIYFQGNSAPDKSGLPSDRFSAERTGGSVSTLTIQRTQQEDSAVYLCASRDPRGAKTPYEQYFGPGTRLTVT.

The sample holds many counts of this clonotype. The V call is TRBV14, the J call TRBJ2-7; 7 nucleotides line up with TRBD2. The CDR3 sequence is 11 residues long. Looked up from germline, CDR1 is SGHDN and CDR2 is FVKESK. With 4 bases clipped from V and 6 bases from J, the junction kept 0 bases outside the gene matches. CDR3 protein: CASSREGEQYF. As DNA, the CDR3 is TGTGCCAGCAGCCGGGAGGGCGAGCAGTACTTC. The whole variable domain, remainder taken from reference TRBV14 and TRBJ2-7, is EAGVTQFPSHSVIEKGQTVTLRCDPISGHDNLYWYRRVMGKEIKFLLHFVKESKQDESGMPNNRFLAERTGGTYSTLKVQPAELEDSGVYFCASSREGEQYFGPGTRLTVT.

Many counts were recorded for this clonotype. V usage is TRBV14 and J usage is TRBJ2-2, with TRBD2 matching over 7 bases. This CDR3 has 17 residues. Germline V gene lookup returns CDR1 SGHDN and CDR2 FVKESK. V was clipped by 1 base and J by 7 bases; unmatched bases: 12. The CDR3 region is CASSQGYSREFGGELFF. CDR3 DNA: TGTGCCAGCAGCCAAGGTTACTCGCGGGAGTTTGGCGGGGAGCTGTTTTTT.

This clonotype was counted a few times. The chain uses TRBV9 and TRBJ2-2; TRBD1 aligns across 7 bases. The CDR3 totals 13 residues. Losses at the gene ends were 5 bases for V and 5 bases for J; bases not matched to a gene: 3. Per germline, CDR1 SGDLS and CDR2 YYNGEE. CDR3 DNA sequence: TGTGCCAGCAGTCGACAGGGTACCGGGGAGCTGTTTTTT. Translated, it gives CASSRQGTGELFF.

The chain has TRBV5-5 and TRBJ2-7, with no clear D. This CDR3 contains 12 residues. In germline, CDR1 is SGHKS, CDR2 YYEKEE (reference sequence). The germline V and J ends were trimmed by 2 bases and 5 bases, with 8 bases remaining between them. CDR3 amino acids: CASSLVTDEQYF. CDR3 coding DNA: TGTGCCAGCAGCTTAGTCACCGACGAGCAGTACTTC.

This clonotype has a count of ten or more. CDR3 loop: CASSYLSLGQVGGNEQFF. The CDR3, as DNA: TGTGCCAGCAGTTACTTGTCCTTGGGGCAGGTCGGGGGCAATGAGCAGTTCTTC. The chain couples TRBV6-2 or TRBV6-3 to TRBJ2-1, with D maybe TRBD2 (6 bases). V was trimmed by 1 base and J by 6 bases, leaving 22 bases between them. In germline, CDR1 is MNHEY, CDR2 SVGEGT. The CDR3 length is 18 residues.

This clonotype showed up many times. This chain links TRBV5-4 with TRBJ2-1; the match to TRBD1 covers 7 bases. V lost 2 bases, J lost 3 bases, and 2 bases stayed unmatched. This CDR3 spans 14 amino acids. The germline gives CDR1 SGHNT, CDR2 YYREEE (reference sequence). The CDR3 bases are TGTGCCAGCAGCTTCGGGACAGTCTACAATGAGCAGTTCTTC. It codes for CASSFGTVYNEQFF.

This clonotype has more than one count but fewer than ten. The V call is TRBV20-1, the J call TRBJ2-7; maybe TRBD1 (5 bases). Trimming removed 5 bases at V and 6 bases at J, with 17 bases between. Germline values: CDR1 DFQATT, CDR2 SNEGSKA (reference sequence). The CDR3 is 13 residues long. CDR3 sequence reads: CSAPRQTPGEQYF. As DNA, the CDR3 is TGCAGTGCTCCCCGACAGACCCCTGGCGAGCAGTACTTC.

This chain joins TRBV19 and TRBJ1-5, with D maybe TRBD1 (6 bases). The CDR3 consists of 13 residues. Between the trimmed V and J ends, which lost 6 bases and 11 bases, there was a span of 17 bases. CDR1 LNHDA and CDR2 SQIVND come from the germline V gene (reference sequence). The CDR3 nucleotides read TGTGCCAGTAGAGGGGAGGGCCAGGGGTCCCAGCATTTT. Encoded protein: CASRGEGQGSQHF.

Ten or more counts support this clonotype. The chain links TRBV12-3 or TRBV12-4 to TRBJ2-7, with 12 bases fitting TRBD2. Trimming removed 5 bases from V and 5 bases from J; junction bases left unmatched: 7. This CDR3 has 15 amino acids. The CDR3 reads CASSPRLAGDHEQYF. The CDR3, as DNA: TGTGCCAGCAGTCCTCGACTAGCGGGAGACCACGAGCAGTACTTC.

This clonotype was observed at least ten times. This rearrangement joins TRBV28 to TRBJ2-4, with unresolved D. Trimming removed 2 bases at V and 11 bases at J, with 16 bases between. The CDR3 sequence is 14 residues long. Germline V gives CDR1 MDHEN, CDR2 SYDVKM. The CDR3 loop is CASSLIGQAGLQYF. In nucleotides, the CDR3 is TGTGCCAGCAGTTTAATAGGGCAGGCTGGGCTTCAGTACTTC.

This clonotype was counted at least ten times. The chain has TRBV7-2 and TRBJ2-4; D may be TRBD1 or TRBD2 (5 bases each). The CDR3 contains 13 residues. Trimming removed 4 bases at V and 5 bases at J, with 9 bases between. Germline V gene lookup returns CDR1 SGHTA and CDR2 FQGNSA. The CDR3 coding sequence is TGTGCCAGCAGCTGGGACCGGGAAAACATTCAGTACTTC. It encodes CASSWDRENIQYF.

This clonotype showed up many times. This chain links TRBV6-5 with TRBJ2-7; D not certain. The CDR3 extends over 15 amino acids. Trimming stripped 4 bases from V and 2 bases from J, with 15 bases between. Germline V gene lookup returns CDR1 MNHEY and CDR2 SVGAGI. DNA of the CDR3: TGTGCCAGCAGTTCCCGGGTAATACCCCCCTACGAGCAGTACTTC. Translating it yields CASSSRVIPPYEQYF.

This clonotype was picked up a small number of times. The chain combines TRBV6-5 with TRBJ2-5; no clear D gene. Germline loops: CDR1 MNHEY, CDR2 SVGAGI. Trimming stripped 2 bases from V and 6 bases from J, with 13 bases between. This CDR3 contains 14 residues. The CDR3: CASSYDGAVKTQYF. The CDR3 bases are TGTGCCAGCAGTTACGACGGTGCGGTGAAGACCCAGTACTTC.

The genes are TRBV20-1 and TRBJ2-2, with TRBD1 matching over 7 bases. The length of the CDR3 is 14 residues. Germline trimming cut 6 bases from V and 6 bases from J; bases unmatched to any gene: 10. The germline CDR1 and CDR2 sequences are DFQATT and SNEGSKA (reference sequence). CDR3 DNA: TGCAGTGCCTTTGCACAGGGGCACGCCGGGGAGCTGTTTTTT. Residues: CSAFAQGHAGELFF.

Ten or more counts support this clonotype. The chain couples TRBV10-2 to TRBJ1-2; D gene unclear. The CDR3 is made up of 13 amino acids. Trimming stripped 3 bases from V and 4 bases from J, with 9 bases between. The germline gives CDR1 WSHSY, CDR2 SAAADI. CDR3 sequence reads: CASSDGGSYGYTF. DNA of the CDR3: TGCGCCAGCAGTGACGGCGGGAGCTATGGCTACACCTTC.

This clonotype was recorded many times. The gene calls are TRBV29-1 and TRBJ2-1, with D perhaps given as TRBD1 or TRBD2 (6 bases each). This CDR3 is built from 16 residues. Germline V gives CDR1 SQVTM, CDR2 ANQGSEA. The ends were cut back, 0 bases at V and 4 bases at J, with 16 bases in the middle. In nucleotides, the CDR3 is TGCAGCGTTGAAGATGTGACGGGGGCGGGGTACAATGAGCAGTTCTTC. Residues: CSVEDVTGAGYNEQFF.

This clonotype was counted many times. The chain employs TRBV5-4 and TRBJ2-1; either TRBD1 or TRBD2 may supply D (5 bases each). The CDR3 sequence is 14 residues long. Between the trimmed V and J ends, which lost 4 bases and 5 bases, there was a span of 13 bases. Germline V gene sequence: CDR1 SGHNT, CDR2 YYREEE (reference sequence). The CDR3 bases are TGTGCCAGCAGCCGGAAAGAGGGACACAATGAGCAGTTCTTC. It translates to CASSRKEGHNEQFF.